The 21 T cell receptor beta chains listed next were all sequenced from one sample in a study of blood T cell repertoires in COVID-19. Data came from immunoSEQ multiplex PCR; TCRdb stores just in-frame clones and leaves some out. There are about 230,000 clones in the sample; roughly nine tenths occur only once, and roughly 3.3% lies in the top ten. Sequenced: PBMCs or T cells enriched from blood (not recorded which). The receptors originated from a woman aged 50 to 60 in a cohort exposed to, infected with or recovered from COVID-19 (not recorded which).

The V gene is TRBV9, the J gene TRBJ1-4; no clear D gene. V was shortened by 3 bases and J by 3 bases, with 6 bases between the two germline ends. The CDR3 length is 13 residues. CDR1 SGDLS and CDR2 YYNGEE come from the germline V gene. This chain's CDR3 is CASSAGSNEKLFF. The CDR3 DNA is TGTGCCAGCAGCGCAGGTTCTAATGAAAAACTGTTTTTT.

The chain employs TRBV4-3 and TRBJ2-7; 8 positions agree with TRBD1. The CDR3 is made up of 17 amino acids. The V segment lost 4 bases and the J segment 3 bases; nucleotides outside the gene matches: 14. Germline loops: CDR1 LGHNA, CDR2 YSLEER. This chain's CDR3 is CASSRGRGDRNFYEQYF. In DNA, the CDR3 is TGCGCCAGCAGCCGCGGAAGGGGGGACAGGAACTTCTACGAGCAGTACTTC.

In its sample, this clone was seen a few times. The chain couples TRBV30 to TRBJ1-5; 10 bases fit TRBD1. There are 17 residues in the CDR3. Germline CDR1 GTSNPN, CDR2 SVGIG (reference sequence). After removal of 2 bases from V and 3 bases from J, the junction contained 10 bases not matched to a gene. In DNA, the CDR3 is TGTGCCTGGAGTACAGAGACAGGGGGCTTTAACAATCAGCCCCAGCATTTT. Protein product: CAWSTETGGFNNQPQHF.

This clone has a single count. The chain joins TRBV30 to TRBJ2-1; weak D call: TRBD2 (6 bases). This CDR3 has 14 residues. In germline, CDR1 is GTSNPN, CDR2 SVGIG (reference sequence). Trimming took off 3 bases at V and 11 bases at J, with 20 bases between the two ends. DNA for the CDR3: TGTGCCTGGAGCTCCCGGGGGTCACCTCCTAAGCAGTTCTTC. Residues: CAWSSRGSPPKQFF.

The chain joins TRBV9 to TRBJ2-3; 7 bases are shared with TRBD1. This CDR3 comprises 15 residues. The germline V gene has CDR1 SGDLS and CDR2 YYNGEE. J lost 2 bases, V lost 4 bases, and 7 bases had no gene match. CDR3 sequence reads: CASSHSQGFTDTQYF. In DNA, the CDR3 is TGTGCCAGCAGCCATTCACAGGGGTTCACAGATACGCAGTATTTT.

The V call is TRBV11-2, the J call TRBJ1-2; TRBD1 matches at 10 bases. Germline V CDR1 and CDR2: SGHAT, FQNNGV. V trimming: 5 bases; J trimming: 8 bases; junction bases outside the gene matches: 8. The CDR3 runs to 14 residues. CDR3 bases: TGTGCCAGCAGCACCCGACAGGGGGCGAGGGGCTACACCTTC. It codes for CASSTRQGARGYTF.

This clone was counted between two and nine times. V gene TRBV30 combines with J gene TRBJ1-2; 12 bases map to TRBD1. Germline loops: CDR1 GTSNPN, CDR2 SVGIG (reference sequence). The CDR3 extends over 17 amino acids. V dropped 4 bases and J dropped 7; count of bases not matched to a gene: 16. CDR3 DNA: TGTGCCTGGATCACCGCCGGGACAGGGGGCGGCCTAGGTGGCTACACCTTC. It is translated as CAWITAGTGGGLGGYTF.

This chain connects TRBV4-3 to TRBJ1-1; D is unresolved. V was shortened by 1 base and J by 1 base, with 10 bases between the two germline ends. This CDR3 is built from 15 residues. Germline CDR1 is LGHNA and CDR2 is YSLEER. This chain's CDR3 is CASSQVFRQNTEAFF. The CDR3 coding sequence is TGCGCCAGCAGCCAAGTTTTCAGACAGAACACTGAAGCTTTCTTT.

CDR3 in amino acids: CASSFLGEETQYF. The CDR3 DNA reads TGTGCCAGCAGTTTTCTAGGTGAAGAGACCCAGTACTTC. The V gene is TRBV12-3 or TRBV12-4, the J gene TRBJ2-5; D gene ambiguous. The CDR3 totals 13 residues. Trimming pared 3 bases from V and 3 bases from J, leaving 8 bases between.

The chain employs TRBV5-1 and TRBJ1-2; D possibly corresponds to TRBD1 (6 bases). This CDR3 has 14 amino acids. Looked up from germline, CDR1 is SGHRS and CDR2 is YFSETQ. Trimming took 4 bases from V and 8 from J, leaving 18 bases between them. This chain's CDR3 is CASSPQDRAYGYTF. CDR3 DNA sequence: TGCGCCAGCAGCCCCCAGGACAGAGCTTACGGCTACACCTTC.

The chain carries TRBV6-2 or TRBV6-3 and TRBJ2-3; TRBD2 matches 11 bases. Germline values: CDR1 MNHEY, CDR2 SVGEGT. V shed 2 bases, J shed 3 bases, and the junction held 1 base outside the gene matches. The CDR3 contains 15 residues. The chain's CDR3 is CASSYTSGGTDTQYF. CDR3 coding DNA: TGTGCCAGCAGTTACACTAGCGGGGGTACAGATACGCAGTATTTT.

The V gene is TRBV4-3, the J gene TRBJ2-5, with 12 positions matching TRBD1. CDR3 size: 16 residues. Germline V CDR1 and CDR2: LGHNA, YSLEER. After removal of 0 bases from V and 5 bases from J, the junction contained 4 bases not matched to a gene. The CDR3: CASSQEGQGAGETQYF. The CDR3 nucleotides read TGCGCCAGCAGCCAAGAGGGACAGGGGGCCGGGGAGACCCAGTACTTC.

The V and J genes are TRBV6-6 and TRBJ1-5; D gene ambiguous. This CDR3 region has 15 residues. Germline loops: CDR1 MNHNY, CDR2 SVGAGI (reference sequence). V lost 6 bases, J lost 3 bases, and 15 bases lay in between. The CDR3 DNA sequence: TGTGCCAGCAGAGGTTCGCGAGGGTCCAATCAGCCCCAGCATTTT. Protein: CASRGSRGSNQPQHF.

This sequence joins TRBV7-3 and TRBJ2-2, with 7 bases lining up with TRBD2. Germline trimming cut 5 bases from V and 1 base from J; bases unmatched to any gene: 4. CDR1 is SGHTA, CDR2 FQGTGA, per germline. The CDR3 totals 15 residues. CDR3 loop: CASSPGGMNTGELFF. The CDR3 coding sequence is TGTGCCAGCAGCCCCGGGGGGATGAACACCGGGGAGCTGTTTTTT.

The chain links TRBV7-2 to TRBJ1-4; 11 bases align to TRBD1. Losses at the gene ends were 6 bases for V and 8 bases for J; bases not matched to a gene: 5. Germline CDR1 SGHTA, CDR2 FQGNSA. The length of the CDR3 is 14 residues. The CDR3 loop reads CASRMGQGGEKLFF. For the CDR3, the DNA is TGTGCCAGCAGGATGGGACAGGGGGGGGAAAAACTGTTTTTT.

V usage is TRBV6-5 and J usage is TRBJ2-5; D gene ambiguous. V was shortened by 6 bases and J by 2 bases, with 10 bases between the two germline ends. CDR1 is MNHEY, CDR2 SVGAGI, per germline. CDR3 length: 13 amino acids. The CDR3 here is CASSRRVQETQYF. The CDR3 DNA follows: TGTGCCAGCAGCCGTCGGGTGCAAGAGACCCAGTACTTC.

The chain uses TRBV28 and TRBJ1-4, with 8 bases matching TRBD1. Unmatched junction bases numbered 8, after V lost 6 bases and J lost 8 bases. Germline CDR1 is MDHEN and CDR2 is SYDVKM. The CDR3 is 14 amino acids. In DNA form, the CDR3 reads TGTGCCAGCAGCGCAGGGGGCGGGTGGGAAAAACTGTTTTTT. Translation gives CASSAGGGWEKLFF. Drawing the rest from reference TRBV28 and TRBJ1-4, the complete variable domain is DVKVTQSSRYLVKRTGEKVFLECVQDMDHENMFWYRQDPGLGLRLIYFSYDVKMKEKGDIPEGYSVSREKKERFSLILESASTNQTSMYLCASSAGGGWEKLFFGSGTQLSVL.

This clone has only a few counts. The chain recombines TRBV7-9 with TRBJ1-2; D might be TRBD1 (6 bases). This CDR3 is 14 amino acids long. Germline V gives CDR1 SEHNR, CDR2 FQNEAQ (reference sequence). Trimming left V 6 bases short and J 7 bases short, with 18 bases between. The CDR3 nucleotides are TGTGCCAGCAGTCCTGGTCAGGGGTTTATTGGCTACACCTTC. This sequence encodes CASSPGQGFIGYTF.

The chain has TRBV6-1 and TRBJ1-2, with TRBD1 as a possible D gene (5 bases). The germline V gene encodes CDR1 MNHNS and CDR2 SASEGT. V lost 3 bases to trimming and J lost 2 bases, with 25 bases between them. The CDR3 covers 19 residues. As DNA, the CDR3 is TGTGCCAGCAGTGATCTGATCCCGATAGGGCGGGACGGAAACTATGGCTACACCTTC. The encoded protein is CASSDLIPIGRDGNYGYTF.

CDR3 in amino acids: CASSLWSSGGPTGETQYF. As DNA, the CDR3 is TGCGCCAGCAGCTTGTGGAGTAGCGGGGGGCCCACGGGAGAGACCCAGTACTTC. This chain joins TRBV5-1 and TRBJ2-5; TRBD2 matches 10 bases. This CDR3 region has 18 residues. J was trimmed by 4 bases and V by 1 base; bases with no gene match: 13. Germline CDR1 is SGHRS and CDR2 is YFSETQ.

This chain connects TRBV30 to TRBJ1-2, with 8 nucleotides matching TRBD1. The germline CDR1 and CDR2 sequences are GTSNPN and SVGIG (reference sequence). CDR3 length equals 14 residues. V was pared by 2 bases and J by 8 bases, with 10 bases of the junction left unmatched. The CDR3 region has the DNA TGTGCCTGGAGTCCCGAGCGGACAGGGAGCGGCTACACCTTC. It specifies CAWSPERTGSGYTF.